The clone carrying this TCR beta chain was detected a few times. The antigen is not known. The V end was cut by 5 bases, the J end by 0 bases, with 7 bases between. This CDR3 is 13 amino acids long. The V gene's germline CDR1 is MDHEN and CDR2 SYDVKM. Treatment indicated: approximately nine-day PBMC culture with coronavirus spike peptide pools or control peptides (ViraFEST assay). The Oncomine TCR Beta short-read assay sequenced DNA from cultured CD4+ T cells. TCRdb reprocessed the PCR reads via MiXCR and lists one record per CDR3 protein. Of over 10,000 distinct CDR3 sequences listed, roughly two fifths are singletons. These data are taken from a study of vaccination and CD4 T cells after COVID-19. Study context: Every culture used as a control got a CEFX pool, an HIV-1 Nef pool, or no peptide.

The specimen was CD4+ T cells from blood, cultured in vitro, collected after SARS-CoV-2 vaccination. The chain couples TRBV28 to TRBJ1-2; D is undetermined. The sequence derives from a human donor who had recovered from COVID-19. The CDR3 bases are TGTGCCAGCAGTCCACAGCCTAACTATGGCTACACCTTC. Translated, it gives CASSPQPNYGYTF.